The 8 T cell receptor beta chains in this list originate from one sample, sequenced in a study of blood T cell repertoires in COVID-19. The data were produced by immunoSEQ multiplex PCR, yet TCRdb's version contains in-frame clones alone and is incomplete. The sample comprises under 350,000 clones, roughly nine tenths of which are singletons, and under 3% rests with the top ten. Sample: PBMCs or T cells enriched from blood (not recorded which). Every receptor here comes from a woman younger than 30 who had recovered from COVID-19.

The rearrangement links TRBV28 to TRBJ2-7; the D gene is possibly TRBD1 (6 bases). The V and J ends lost 5 bases and 2 bases respectively, with 13 bases between them. CDR1 and CDR2 from the germline V gene are MDHEN and SYDVKM. This CDR3 is built from 14 residues. The CDR3 nucleotides are TGTGCCAGCAGTATCCAGGGGTCAGCCTACGAGCAGTACTTC. It codes for CASSIQGSAYEQYF.

The chain links TRBV5-1 to TRBJ2-3, with 8 bases lining up with TRBD1. V lost 0 bases and J lost 4; bases outside the gene matches: 4. Germline values: CDR1 SGHRS, CDR2 YFSETQ. This CDR3 spans 15 amino acids. Written as DNA, the CDR3 is TGCGCCAGCAGCTTGGACGGGACAGGACCAGATACGCAGTATTTT. It encodes CASSLDGTGPDTQYF.

The V and J genes are TRBV7-4 and TRBJ2-3; D remains ambiguous. Germline V gene sequence: CDR1 SGHVT, CDR2 SQSDAQ. The V and J ends lost 6 bases and 2 bases respectively, with 18 bases between them. The CDR3 is made up of 16 amino acids. The CDR3 spells CASSPLMEWPTDTQYF. The CDR3 region has the DNA TGTGCCAGCAGTCCTTTGATGGAGTGGCCCACAGATACGCAGTATTTT.

V usage is TRBV27 and J usage is TRBJ2-3; 12 nucleotides align to TRBD2. The CDR3 is 18 residues long. Germline V lookup: CDR1 MNHEY, CDR2 SMNVEV (reference sequence). With V trimmed by 5 bases and J by 2 bases, 11 bases remained unmatched. The CDR3 sequence is CASSPNYGLAGYTDTQYF. The CDR3 DNA reads TGTGCCAGCAGTCCCAACTACGGACTAGCGGGATACACAGATACGCAGTATTTT.

The V call is TRBV6-2 or TRBV6-3, the J call TRBJ2-7; D ambiguous. Germline CDR1 and CDR2: MNHEY and SVGEGT. V was cut by 4 bases and J by 2 bases, with 12 bases left in between. The CDR3 extends over 14 amino acids. The CDR3 reads CASSSTVPPYEQYF. CDR3 sequence (DNA): TGTGCCAGCAGTTCAACAGTTCCCCCCTACGAGCAGTACTTC.

V is TRBV29-1 and J is TRBJ1-3; D is ambiguous. CDR1 and CDR2 from the germline V gene are SQVTM and ANQGSEA. Deletions cut 0 bases from V and 5 bases from J, with 11 bases between. The CDR3 spans 14 residues. The CDR3: CSVEESVKRNTIYF. CDR3 coding DNA: TGCAGCGTTGAAGAATCGGTAAAGAGAAACACCATATATTTT.

This sequence joins TRBV27 and TRBJ1-3; TRBD1 matches at 11 bases. J gave up 3 bases and V 4 bases, and 5 bases lay outside the gene matches. CDR3 size: 16 residues. Germline V gene data show CDR1 as MNHEY and CDR2 as SMNVEV (reference sequence). The CDR3 DNA follows: TGTGCCAGCAGTTCCGGGACAGGGGGTGGTGGAAACACCATATATTTT. This sequence encodes CASSSGTGGGGNTIYF.

This clone appeared a few times. This rearrangement joins TRBV30 to TRBJ2-7, with TRBD2 as a possible D gene (5 bases). V was pared by 2 bases and J by 4 bases, with 6 bases between. The germline gives CDR1 GTSNPN, CDR2 SVGIG (reference sequence). The CDR3 contains 11 residues. The CDR3 coding sequence is TGTGCCTGGAGTCCGGGATACGAGCAGTACTTC. Translation gives CAWSPGYEQYF.